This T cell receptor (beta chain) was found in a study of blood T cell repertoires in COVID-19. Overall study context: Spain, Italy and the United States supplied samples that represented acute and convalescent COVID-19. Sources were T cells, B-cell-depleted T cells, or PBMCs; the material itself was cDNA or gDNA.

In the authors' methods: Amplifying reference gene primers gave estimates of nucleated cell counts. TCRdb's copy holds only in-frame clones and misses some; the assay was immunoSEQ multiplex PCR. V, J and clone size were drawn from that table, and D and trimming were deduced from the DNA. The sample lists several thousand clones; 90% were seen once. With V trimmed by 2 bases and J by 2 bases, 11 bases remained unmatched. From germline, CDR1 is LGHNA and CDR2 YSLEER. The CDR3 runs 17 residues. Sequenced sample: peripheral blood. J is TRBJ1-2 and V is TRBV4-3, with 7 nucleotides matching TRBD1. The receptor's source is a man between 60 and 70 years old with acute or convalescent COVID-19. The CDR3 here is CASSQYFSVTGNYGYTF. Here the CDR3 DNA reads TGCGCCAGCAGCCAATACTTTTCGGTGACAGGGAACTATGGCTACACCTTC.